These T cell receptor beta chains were read from a single sample in a study of cytomegalovirus exposure and HLA in healthy donors. Here immunoSEQ multiplex PCR was the method, and the copy in TCRdb shows in-frame clones only, minus some. The repertoire has around 130,000 clones, more than 75% of them found once; the top ten carry approximately 2%. The sample taken for sequencing was PBMCs. These receptors came from a woman in her 30s in good health and CMV-seronegative. Each CDR3 is given with its conserved first and last residue. The order of the fields is V gene, CDR3 protein.

V gene: TRBV11-3; CDR3 protein: CASSSRTGKTGELFF
V gene: TRBV6-4; CDR3 protein: CASSESSGGIGEQFF
V gene: TRBV4-1; CDR3 protein: CASSQDVSGLASFNEQFF
V gene: TRBV7-9; CDR3 protein: CASSLEYRATIYF
V gene: TRBV30; CDR3 protein: CARRGRGTEAFF
V gene: TRBV27; CDR3 protein: CASSPGLAGLEQYF
V gene: TRBV15; CDR3 protein: CATSRDLTRTSNTGELFF
V gene: TRBV5-6; CDR3 protein: CASNRDRGGETQYF
V gene: TRBV5-1; CDR3 protein: CASSLAGVGTEAFF
V gene: TRBV19; CDR3 protein: CASSVSGYEQYF
V gene: TRBV29-1; CDR3 protein: CSVGSQGNYGYTF
V gene: TRBV6-5; CDR3 protein: CASSYVAGAGQPQHF
V gene: TRBV18; CDR3 protein: CASSPLGGGSANYGYTF
V gene: TRBV9; CDR3 protein: CASSVQSRPGELFF
V gene: TRBV6-5; CDR3 protein: CASRNRDSLYEQYF
V gene: TRBV7-8; CDR3 protein: CASSLGTGGWGQPQHF
V gene: TRBV5-1; CDR3 protein: CASSLALSGGGALYNEQFF
V gene: TRBV5-1; CDR3 protein: CASSLAGKSEQYF
V gene: TRBV11-2; CDR3 protein: CASSPRDRVGEEETQYF
V gene: TRBV4-3; CDR3 protein: CASSHRGNYGYTF
V gene: TRBV6-4; CDR3 protein: CASSGAGLNTEAFF
V gene: TRBV5-4; CDR3 protein: CASSLVGGGQGREETQYF
V gene: TRBV7-8; CDR3 protein: CASSDYRTGTEAFF
V gene: TRBV6-1; CDR3 protein: CASSERGAVSGNTIYF
V gene: TRBV5-8; CDR3 protein: CASSSPLYEQYF
V gene: TRBV5-4; CDR3 protein: CASSLMRQTTGELFF
V gene: TRBV19; CDR3 protein: CASSLQDRDYGYTF
V gene: TRBV5-1; CDR3 protein: CASSLDATPNTGELFF
V gene: TRBV5-1; CDR3 protein: CASSLQGTDEAFF
V gene: TRBV15; CDR3 protein: CATSRAGIGGFLVAEAFF
V gene: TRBV7-2; CDR3 protein: CASSKWRGGEQFF
V gene: TRBV6-5; CDR3 protein: CASSPGLAFEQYF
V gene: TRBV13; CDR3 protein: CASSFLRGGTNYGYTF
V gene: TRBV4-3; CDR3 protein: CASSQDGGGGYTF
V gene: TRBV7-8; CDR3 protein: CASSPRRGGYTEAFF
V gene: TRBV12-5; CDR3 protein: CASGLAGGPETQYF
V gene: TRBV5-5; CDR3 protein: CASSWGDRGENYGYTF
V gene: TRBV30; CDR3 protein: CAWSVKLLVGTEAFF
V gene: TRBV7-9; CDR3 protein: CASSLTQQETQYF
V gene: TRBV28; CDR3 protein: CASGGAYEQYF
V gene: TRBV9; CDR3 protein: CASSQGGDADYGYTF
V gene: TRBV29-1; CDR3 protein: CSVGTGTTEAFF
V gene: TRBV7-3; CDR3 protein: CASSLMAGGLNEQFF
V gene: TRBV18; CDR3 protein: CASSPGTSGGTNTDTQYF
V gene: TRBV12-5; CDR3 protein: CASGNPDRGGVGSYGYTF
V gene: TRBV6-1; CDR3 protein: CASRGQGMNTEAFF
V gene: TRBV7-2; CDR3 protein: CASSLVRGGSYEQYF
V gene: TRBV7-2; CDR3 protein: CASSRGQMNTEAFF
V gene: TRBV6-5; CDR3 protein: CASRLTGPGADTQYF
V gene: TRBV7-2; CDR3 protein: CASSPQGARVYNEQFF
V gene: TRBV11-2; CDR3 protein: CASRGPSSEETQYF
V gene: TRBV5-1; CDR3 protein: CASSSDGDNQPQHF
V gene: TRBV9; CDR3 protein: CASSVAPDSQVYNSPLHF
V gene: TRBV30; CDR3 protein: CAWSFLTSGGIGELFF
V gene: TRBV6-1; CDR3 protein: CASSEWTGSTDTQYF
V gene: TRBV9; CDR3 protein: CASSDGGGLSYTF
V gene: TRBV6-5; CDR3 protein: CASSPRDGGYTF
V gene: TRBV18; CDR3 protein: CASSQLSGGNEETQYF
V gene: TRBV18; CDR3 protein: CASSRDTQETQYF